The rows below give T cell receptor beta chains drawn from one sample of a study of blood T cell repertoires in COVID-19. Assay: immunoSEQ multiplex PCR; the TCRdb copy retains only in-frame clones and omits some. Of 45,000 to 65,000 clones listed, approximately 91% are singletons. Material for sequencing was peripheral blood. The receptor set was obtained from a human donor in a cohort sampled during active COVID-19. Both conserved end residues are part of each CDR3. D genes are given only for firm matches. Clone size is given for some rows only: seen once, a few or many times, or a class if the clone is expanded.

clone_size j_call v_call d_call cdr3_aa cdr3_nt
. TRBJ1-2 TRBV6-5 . CASSPSPGGNYGYTF TGTGCCAGCAGCCCCTCCCCGGGGGGAAACTATGGCTACACCTTC
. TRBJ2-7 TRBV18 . CASSLRETAGEQYF TGTGCCAGCTCGCTACGGGAGACGGCCGGGGAGCAGTACTTC
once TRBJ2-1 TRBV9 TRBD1 CASSVAGQGFGRGEQFF TGTGCCAGCAGCGTGGCGGGACAGGGATTTGGACGGGGTGAGCAGTTCTTC
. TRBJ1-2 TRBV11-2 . CASSLETTNYGYTF TGTGCCAGCAGCTTAGAGACAACCAACTATGGCTACACCTTC
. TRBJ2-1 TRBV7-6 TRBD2 CASSSRATGRSDEQFF TGTGCCAGCAGCTCCCGAGCGACCGGGAGGTCTGATGAGCAGTTCTTC
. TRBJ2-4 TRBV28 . CASTGTGIAKNIQYF TGTGCCAGCACCGGGACTGGAATAGCCAAAAACATTCAGTACTTC
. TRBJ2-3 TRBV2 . CASGGGRLRDTQYF TGTGCCAGCGGGGGGGGGCGATTGAGGGATACGCAGTATTTT
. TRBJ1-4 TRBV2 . CASAGEGEKLFF TGTGCCAGTGCAGGGGAAGGGGAAAAACTGTTTTTT
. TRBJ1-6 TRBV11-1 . CASSLARARGNSPLHF TGTGCCAGCAGCTTAGCGCGGGCCCGAGGAAATTCACCCCTCCACTTT
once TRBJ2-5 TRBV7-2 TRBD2 CASSLESSGGQETQYF TGTGCCAGCAGCTTAGAGTCTAGCGGGGGCCAAGAGACCCAGTACTTC
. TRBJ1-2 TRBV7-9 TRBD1 CASSLGDRVRGYTF TGTGCCAGCAGCTTAGGAGACAGGGTGAGGGGCTACACCTTC
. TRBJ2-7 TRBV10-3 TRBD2 CAISEPTGTSGRASSYEQYF TGTGCCATCAGTGAGCCCACCGGGACTAGCGGGAGGGCGAGCTCCTACGAGCAGTACTTC
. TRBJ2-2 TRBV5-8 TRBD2 CASSFSGGAVGELFF TGTGCCAGCAGCTTTAGCGGGGGGGCCGTCGGGGAGCTGTTTTTT
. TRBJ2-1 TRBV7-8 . CASSPRGVGDSYNEQFF TGTGCCAGCAGCCCCCGAGGCGTCGGGGACTCCTACAATGAGCAGTTCTTC
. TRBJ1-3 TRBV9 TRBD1 CASRPYTGDRNTIYF TGTGCCAGCAGACCCTACACAGGGGATCGAAACACCATATATTTT
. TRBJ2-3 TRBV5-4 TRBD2 CASSRLAGFEDTQYF TGTGCCAGCAGCCGACTAGCGGGGTTTGAGGATACGCAGTATTTT
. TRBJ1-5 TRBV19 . CASARTETYSNQPQHF TGTGCCAGTGCTCGGACAGAGACGTATAGCAATCAGCCCCAGCATTTT
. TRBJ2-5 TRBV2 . CASTGTNKETQYF TGTGCCAGTACCGGGACAAACAAAGAGACCCAGTACTTC
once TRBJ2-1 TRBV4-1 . CASSHPSGQSPSYNEQFF TGCGCCAGCAGCCACCCAAGCGGGCAATCTCCCTCCTACAATGAGCAGTTCTTC
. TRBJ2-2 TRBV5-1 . CASSLGVSEATTGELFF TGCGCCAGCAGCTTGGGAGTCTCCGAGGCTACAACCGGGGAGCTGTTTTTT
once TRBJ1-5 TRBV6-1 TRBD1 CASSELRGRGQPQHF TGTGCCAGCAGTGAACTCAGGGGGCGGGGACAGCCCCAGCATTTT
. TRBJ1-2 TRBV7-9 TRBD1 CASSLAGTEYGYTF TGTGCCAGCAGCTTAGCCGGGACAGAGTATGGCTACACCTTC
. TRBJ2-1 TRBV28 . CASSPPGIRYNEQFF TGTGCCAGCAGTCCGCCGGGGATACGATACAATGAGCAGTTCTTC
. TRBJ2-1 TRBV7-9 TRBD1 CASSLGQGPVDEQFF TGTGCCAGCAGCTTGGGACAGGGACCGGTCGATGAGCAGTTCTTC
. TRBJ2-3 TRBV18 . CASSPRRDYTQYF TGTGCCAGCTCACCAAGGCGGGATTATACGCAGTATTTT
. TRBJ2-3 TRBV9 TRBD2 CASSVELAGARNTQYF TGTGCCAGCAGCGTAGAGCTAGCGGGGGCTCGAAATACGCAGTATTTT
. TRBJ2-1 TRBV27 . CASSLAGLTYNEQFF TGTGCCAGCAGTTTAGCGGGCCTAACCTACAATGAGCAGTTCTTC
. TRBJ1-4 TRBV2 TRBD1 CASSERTGGDEKLFF TGTGCCAGCAGTGAACGGACAGGGGGGGATGAAAAACTGTTTTTT
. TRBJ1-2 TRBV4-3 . CASSRRQTNYGYTF TGCGCCAGCAGCCGACGACAGACAAACTATGGCTACACCTTC
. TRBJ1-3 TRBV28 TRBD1 CASSSPGQGSGNTIYF TGTGCCAGCAGTTCGCCGGGACAGGGGTCCGGAAACACCATATATTTT